The 5 T cell receptor beta chains given below trace back to one sample, sequenced in a study of blood T cell repertoires in COVID-19. Some clones are missing from TCRdb's copy, which holds only in-frame ones; the method was immunoSEQ multiplex PCR. The table lists 650,000 to 800,000 clones, 85% to 90% of them singletons. The specimen was peripheral blood. These receptors all come from a young woman with acute or convalescent COVID-19.

The V call is TRBV19, the J call TRBJ2-1; possibly TRBD1 for D (5 bases). V lost 5 bases and J 2 bases, leaving 13 bases between the germline ends. In germline, CDR1 is LNHDA, CDR2 SQIVND (reference sequence). The CDR3 length is 15 residues. In nucleotides, the CDR3 is TGTGCCAGTAGTGCACGACAGATCGCCTACAATGAGCAGTTCTTC. This translates into CASSARQIAYNEQFF.

CDR3 amino acids: CASSLGFPGGSYEQYF. CDR3 nucleotides: TGTGCCAGCAGCTTAGGGTTCCCAGGTGGATCCTACGAGCAGTACTTC. The chain couples TRBV7-6 to TRBJ2-7; D gene unclear. V lost 1 base to trimming and J lost 1 base, with 14 bases between them. In germline, CDR1 is SGHVS, CDR2 FNYEAQ. This CDR3 is 16 amino acids long. The complete variable domain, with remaining parts taken from reference TRBV7-6 and TRBJ2-7, reads GAGVSQSPRYKVTKRGQDVALRCDPISGHVSLYWYRQALGQGPEFLTYFNYEAQQDKSGLPNDRFSAERPEGSISTLTIQRTEQRDSAMYRCASSLGFPGGSYEQYFGPGTRLTVT.

The chain recombines TRBV6-1 with TRBJ1-5; D call uncertain. The CDR3 is 13 amino acids. Germline V gene data show CDR1 as MNHNS and CDR2 as SASEGT. V was cut by 5 bases and J by 4 bases, with 9 bases left in between. The CDR3 protein is CASSSLTNQPQHF. CDR3 bases: TGTGCCAGCAGTTCCCTTACTAATCAGCCCCAGCATTTT.

V is TRBV9 and J is TRBJ2-3; TRBD2 matches at 9 bases. V shed 3 bases, J shed 2 bases, and the junction held 13 bases outside the gene matches. Per the germline V gene, CDR1 is SGDLS and CDR2 is YYNGEE. The CDR3 has 18 residues. CDR3 protein: CASSAPRRASGITDTQYF. As DNA, the CDR3 is TGTGCCAGCAGCGCCCCCCGGCGGGCTAGCGGGATCACAGATACGCAGTATTTT.

This clone occurred once. The chain combines TRBV2 with TRBJ2-3; 14 bases are shared with TRBD2. The CDR3 is 16 residues long. Germline V lookup: CDR1 SNHLY, CDR2 FYNNEI. The trim removed 6 bases at V and 3 bases at J, leaving 5 bases unmatched. CDR3 amino acids: CASSRLAGGPTDTQYF. The CDR3, as DNA: TGTGCCAGCAGCCGACTAGCGGGGGGGCCAACAGATACGCAGTATTTT.